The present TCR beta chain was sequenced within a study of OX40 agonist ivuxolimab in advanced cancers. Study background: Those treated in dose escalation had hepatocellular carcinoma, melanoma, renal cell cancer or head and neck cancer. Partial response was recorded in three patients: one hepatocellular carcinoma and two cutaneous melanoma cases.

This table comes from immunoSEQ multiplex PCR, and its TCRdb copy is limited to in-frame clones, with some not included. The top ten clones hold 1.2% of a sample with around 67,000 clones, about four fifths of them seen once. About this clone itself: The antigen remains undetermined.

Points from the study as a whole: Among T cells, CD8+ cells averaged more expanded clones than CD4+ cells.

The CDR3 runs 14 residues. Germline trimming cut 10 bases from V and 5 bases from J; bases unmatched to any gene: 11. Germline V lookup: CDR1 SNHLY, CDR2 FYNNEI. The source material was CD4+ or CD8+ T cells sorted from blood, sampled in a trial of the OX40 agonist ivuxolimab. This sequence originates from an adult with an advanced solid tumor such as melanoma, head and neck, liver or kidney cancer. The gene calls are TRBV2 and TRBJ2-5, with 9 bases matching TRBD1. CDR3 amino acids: CATNAGQGTETQYF. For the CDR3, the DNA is TGTGCCACGAACGCGGGACAGGGCACCGAGACCCAGTACTTC. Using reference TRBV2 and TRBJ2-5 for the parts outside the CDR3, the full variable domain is EPEVTQTPSHQVTQMGQEVILRCVPISNHLYFYWYRQILGQKVEFLVSFYNNEISEKSEIFDDQFSVERPDGSNFTLKIRSTKLEDSAMYFCATNAGQGTETQYFGPGTRLLVL.